This T cell receptor (beta chain) is from a study of blood T cell repertoires in COVID-19. For the study at large: Acute and convalescent COVID-19 specimens originated in the United States, Italy and Spain.

Data came from immunoSEQ multiplex PCR; TCRdb stores just in-frame clones and leaves some out. The top ten clones hold under 1.3% of a sample with a few hundred thousand clones, 87% of them seen once. The study recruited people aged roughly 18 to 95 years across roughly 25 US areas. Which cohort a participant joined came from the clinical history participants gave. Recovery meant two consecutive negative NP/OP PCR tests, professional clearance, or resolved symptoms. V lost 3 bases, J lost 3 bases, and 14 bases lay in between. The germline V gene encodes CDR1 KGHSH and CDR2 LQKENI. There are 15 residues in the CDR3.

Sequencing was done on a sample of PBMCs or T cells enriched from blood (not recorded which). The gene calls are TRBV18 and TRBJ1-2, with a tentative D call TRBD1 (5 bases). The source of this sequence is a woman aged 25 to 39 who had recovered from COVID-19. CDR3 nucleotides: TGTGCCAGCTCACCGTCCGGGGGGGTTGACTATGGCTACACCTTC. Translating it yields CASSPSGGVDYGYTF. The full variable domain, completed using reference TRBV18 and TRBJ1-2, is NAGVMQNPRHLVRRRGQEARLRCSPMKGHSHVYWYRQLPEEGLKFMVYLQKENIIDESGMPKERFSAEFPKEGPSILRIQQVVRGDSAAYFCASSPSGGVDYGYTFGSGTRLTVV.